This is a list of T cell receptor beta chains from one sample in a study of blood T cell repertoires in COVID-19. Libraries were prepared by immunoSEQ multiplex PCR; TCRdb keeps only in-frame clonotypes and omits some of them. The sample records roughly 200,000 clones, 84% being singletons. The sample was PBMCs or T cells enriched from blood (not recorded which). The source of these receptors is a woman between 25 and 40 years old who had been exposed to COVID-19. Both conserved end residues are trimmed from each CDR3. The order of the fields is clone size, J gene, V gene, CDR3 protein. The size of a clone is reported for some rows only, either as once, few or many, or as a class for expanded clones.

. TRBJ2-4 TRBV4-1 ASSQVGLAGEYIQY
. TRBJ2-7 TRBV5-1 ASSLALQGMSYEQY
. TRBJ1-5 TRBV15 ATSSGGSNQPQH
few TRBJ2-7 TRBV7-9 ASSLLRDRPREQY
. TRBJ2-5 TRBV5-5 ASSSPGGETQY
. TRBJ2-1 TRBV29-1 SVEGEGEQF
. TRBJ2-5 TRBV7-9 ASGGQIQETQY
. TRBJ2-1 TRBV7-6 ASIKLSGEDSYNEQF
once TRBJ1-4 TRBV6-5 ASKGTANEKLF
. TRBJ1-2 TRBV10-3 AISPGQGNYGYT
. TRBJ1-5 TRBV27 ASRTGGVGNQPQH
once TRBJ1-2 TRBV18 ASSPGTSVYGYT
. TRBJ2-7 TRBV7-6 ASSGHGGEQY
. TRBJ1-4 TRBV9 ASSVAGGAGEKLF
. TRBJ2-7 TRBV18 ASSPGPGQPSYEQY
. TRBJ2-1 TRBV5-4 ASSRRGKDAYNEQF
. TRBJ1-6 TRBV6-1 ASSALQGPLNSPLH
. TRBJ1-1 TRBV9 ASSVVKGGTEAF
few TRBJ2-7 TRBV27 ASSLTGNYEQY
. TRBJ2-5 TRBV5-1 ASSLAGDQETQY
once TRBJ1-3 TRBV7-9 ASSLGSDRNTIY
. TRBJ1-5 TRBV7-2 ASSSDGTPNQPQH
once TRBJ1-2 TRBV11-2 ASSLPRGYGYT
few TRBJ2-3 TRBV9 ASSVDGSGDSTDTQY
. TRBJ1-2 TRBV7-2 ASSLFIGGLKNYGYT
. TRBJ2-5 TRBV6-2/TRBV6-3 ASSYTGAQY
once TRBJ1-1 TRBV28 ASKRQGWNTEAF
. TRBJ1-1 TRBV5-6 ASRRDSGTEAF